The 18 T cell receptor beta chains reported below all come from one sample, sequenced in a study of T-cell reconstitution after alpha-beta-depleted transplantation in children (dated by TCRdb to between 2015 and 2016). The library relied on PCR. The sequencer listed for this sample is Illumina HiSeq 2500. Molecular barcoding was employed in the preparation of TCR libraries, with unique molecular identifiers being used to normalize TCRbeta repertoire quantification. In-frame beta chains were kept once TCRdb had trimmed the public reads at Q25 with fastp and called clones with MiXCR. Each CDR3 protein gets just one entry, which takes the most common genes and DNA from the rows behind it. This sample lists about 110,000 distinct CDR3 sequences; roughly 6.1% were detected once. The top ten clonotypes cover around 23% of the sample. The sample's treatment or condition label, in plain terms: allogeneic hematopoietic cell transplantation with graft depleted of TCRalphabeta T cells and CD19 B cells.

Sequences were derived from PBMCs, mostly from graft donor cells, sampled 360 days after TCRalphabeta/CD19-depleted stem cell transplant. These receptors were taken from a male patient aged 2 to 10 who had a stem cell transplant for acute lymphoblastic leukemia, so the T cells may come from the graft donor.

The sample holds many counts of this clonotype. This rearrangement joins TRBV10-3 to TRBJ1-2; 8 bases fit TRBD1. V was pared by 3 bases and J by 4 bases, with 10 bases of the junction left unmatched. CDR1 ENHRY and CDR2 SYGVKD come from the germline V gene. The length of the CDR3 is 16 residues. The CDR3 loop is CAISDGGAGGLYGYTF. As DNA, the CDR3 is TGTGCCATCAGTGACGGAGGGGCAGGGGGCCTCTATGGCTACACCTTC.

This clonotype was seen many times. The V call is TRBV20-1, the J call TRBJ2-7, with D maybe TRBD2 (6 bases). The CDR3 has 12 amino acids. CDR1 DFQATT and CDR2 SNEGSKA come from the germline V gene (reference sequence). CDR3 residues: CSALGGAWEQYF. In nucleotides, the CDR3 is TGCAGCGCTTTGGGAGGTGCGTGGGAGCAGTACTTC.

This clonotype has at least ten counts. The V call is TRBV28, the J call TRBJ1-1; 7 nucleotides line up with TRBD1. Germline V gene sequence: CDR1 MDHEN, CDR2 SYDVKM. The CDR3 covers 12 residues. The trim removed 2 bases at V and 11 bases at J, leaving 5 bases unmatched. The CDR3 DNA sequence: TGTGCCAGCAGTTTAGAGGGGGCTCGGGCTTTCTTT. It yields the protein CASSLEGARAFF.

This clonotype was counted at least ten times. The chain couples TRBV4-3 to TRBJ2-5; D possibly corresponds to TRBD2 (6 bases). The CDR3 totals 17 residues. Germline CDR1 is LGHNA and CDR2 is YSLEER. V was cut by 0 bases and J by 2 bases, with 16 bases left in between. Here the CDR3 DNA reads TGCGCCAGCAGCCAAGATAGAGCTAGCGCTACACAAGAGACCCAGTACTTC. Translation gives CASSQDRASATQETQYF.

This clonotype has more than one count but fewer than ten. V gene TRBV2 combines with J gene TRBJ2-1; 11 nucleotides match TRBD2. The junction had 3 bases not matched to a gene; V was cut back by 8 bases and J by 3 bases. The CDR3 loop spans 14 amino acids. CDR1 SNHLY and CDR2 FYNNEI come from the germline V gene. The CDR3 DNA sequence: TGTGCCAGCGCCGGACTAGCGGGCTACAATGAGCAGTTCTTC. This gives the protein CASAGLAGYNEQFF.

Comment on this clonotype: A much bigger clone sits one base away, suggesting this may be a read error. The chain uses TRBV6-5 and TRBJ2-3; no clear D gene. The germline V gene has CDR1 MNHEY and CDR2 SVGAGI. There are 13 residues in the CDR3. The CDR3 loop reads CAGSWASTDTQYF. As DNA, the CDR3 is TGTGCCGGCAGTTGGGCTAGCACAGATACGCAGTATTTT.

This clonotype was recorded many times. The CDR3 DNA reads TGTGCCAGCAGCTTACTGGCAGGCTACGAGCAGTACTTC. Its translation: CASSLLAGYEQYF. V is TRBV7-2 and J is TRBJ2-7, with D uncertain. The CDR3 extends over 13 amino acids. Trimming stripped 2 bases from V and 3 bases from J, with 8 bases between. The germline CDR1 and CDR2 sequences are SGHTA and FQGNSA.

In its sample, this clonotype was seen many times. The V gene is TRBV28, the J gene TRBJ2-1; 8 bases are shared with TRBD1. This CDR3 region has 15 residues. Germline V lookup: CDR1 MDHEN, CDR2 SYDVKM. V gave up 6 bases and J gave up 1 base; unmatched junction bases: 5. The CDR3 DNA sequence: TGTGCCAGCAGGCTTGGGACAGGTTCCTACAATGAGCAGTTCTTC. Translating gives CASRLGTGSYNEQFF.

This clonotype was seen a handful of times. The genes are TRBV10-3 and TRBJ1-5, with D perhaps TRBD1 (5 bases). Between the trimmed V and J ends, which lost 1 base and 0 bases, there was a span of 10 bases. This CDR3 is 16 amino acids long. CDR1 ENHRY and CDR2 SYGVKD come from the germline V gene. CDR3 DNA: TGTGCCATCAGTGAGTTCGGGGCCGATAGCAATCAGCCCCAGCATTTT. As protein: CAISEFGADSNQPQHF.

This clonotype was counted between two and nine times. V usage is TRBV9 and J usage is TRBJ2-5; a possible D gene is TRBD1 (5 bases). The V gene lost 0 bases and the J gene lost 4 bases, with 13 bases spanning the gap. Germline values: CDR1 SGDLS, CDR2 YYNGEE. The CDR3 runs 15 residues. This CDR3 is CASSVAGGAAETQYF. In nucleotides, the CDR3 is TGTGCCAGCAGCGTAGCTGGTGGGGCTGCAGAGACCCAGTACTTC.

This clonotype has at least ten counts. The chain carries TRBV4-3 and TRBJ2-7; D is undetermined. CDR3 size: 14 residues. In germline, CDR1 is LGHNA, CDR2 YSLEER. V lost 0 bases, J lost 4 bases, and 10 bases lay in between. The DNA for the CDR3 is TGCGCCAGCAGCCAAGATCGGGCATTTTACGAGCAGTACTTC. Protein product: CASSQDRAFYEQYF.

This chain uses TRBV6-2 or TRBV6-3 with TRBJ1-5; no reliable D call. Per germline, CDR1 MNHEY and CDR2 SVGEGT. The CDR3 length is 15 residues. Trimming took 6 bases from V and 3 from J, leaving 15 bases between them. CDR3 nucleotides: TGTGCCAGCAGGAAATCCAGCTGGACCAATCAGCCCCAGCATTTT. It specifies CASRKSSWTNQPQHF.

This clonotype was recorded at least ten times. The chain has TRBV20-1 and TRBJ1-5; 7 bases match TRBD1. Germline CDR1 DFQATT, CDR2 SNEGSKA (reference sequence). With 5 bases clipped from V and 4 bases from J, the junction kept 8 bases outside the gene matches. The CDR3 covers 14 residues. Here the CDR3 DNA reads TGCAGTGCTTCAGGGGGTACCACAAATCAGCCCCAGCATTTT. Translation: CSASGGTTNQPQHF.

This clonotype was seen many times. The rearrangement uses TRBV2 and TRBJ2-2; the match to TRBD1 covers 9 bases. Losses at the gene ends were 11 bases for V and 5 bases for J; bases not matched to a gene: 9. CDR3 length: 14 amino acids. CDR1 and CDR2 from the germline V gene are SNHLY and FYNNEI. The CDR3, as DNA: TGTGCCCTTAACAGGGGGCGCCGGACCGGGGAGCTGTTTTTT. This sequence encodes CALNRGRRTGELFF.

This clonotype was seen ten or more times. The chain recombines TRBV7-9 with TRBJ2-1; 10 bases agree with TRBD1. Germline CDR1 is SEHNR and CDR2 is FQNEAQ (reference sequence). The CDR3 spans 16 residues. V was pared by 4 bases and J by 6 bases, with 9 bases of the junction left unmatched. The CDR3 DNA sequence: TGTGCCAGCAGCTCAACCCGACAGGGGGCTAGCAATGAGCAGTTCTTC. This encodes CASSSTRQGASNEQFF.

The chain uses TRBV7-9 and TRBJ2-5; D gene ambiguous. The germline V gene encodes CDR1 SEHNR and CDR2 FQNEAQ (reference sequence). The V gene lost 2 bases and the J gene lost 1 base, with 5 bases spanning the gap. This CDR3 region has 13 residues. The CDR3 spells CASSLTVQETQYF. The CDR3 DNA reads TGTGCCAGCAGCTTAACAGTCCAAGAGACCCAGTACTTC.

This clonotype was counted many times. This chain joins TRBV4-3 and TRBJ2-7; D unclear. Germline loops: CDR1 LGHNA, CDR2 YSLEER. V was cut by 4 bases and J by 1 base, with 11 bases left in between. The length of the CDR3 is 14 residues. The CDR3 here is CASSPGEGSYEQYF. CDR3 nucleotides: TGCGCCAGCAGCCCCGGCGAAGGGTCCTACGAGCAGTACTTC.

At least ten counts were recorded for this clonotype. CDR3 region: CASSIGQGSDEQYF. CDR3 DNA: TGCGCCAGCAGCATTGGACAGGGTAGCGACGAGCAGTACTTC. The chain uses TRBV5-1 and TRBJ2-7; the match to TRBD1 covers 8 bases. CDR1 and CDR2 (germline): SGHRS, YFSETQ. The trim removed 4 bases at V and 5 bases at J, leaving 8 bases unmatched. The CDR3 loop spans 14 amino acids.